The 27 T cell receptor beta chains in this list originate from one sample, sequenced in a study of blood T cell repertoires in COVID-19. Produced via immunoSEQ multiplex PCR; TCRdb's table is partial and in-frame only. The sample contains about 200,000 clones, about 82% of which appear only once. Material: peripheral blood. The receptors originated from a man aged 55 to 70 with COVID-19, enrolled during active disease.

The count of this clone is one. This chain connects TRBV3-1 (or the pseudogene TRBV3-2) to TRBJ1-2, with TRBD1 matching over 8 bases. CDR1 and CDR2 (germline): LGHDT, YNNKEL (reference sequence). With 1 base clipped from V and 2 bases from J, the junction kept 9 bases outside the gene matches. The CDR3 is made up of 17 amino acids. The CDR3 nucleotides are TGTGCCAGCAGCCAAGGCCCTCAGGCAGGGGGCAACTATGGCTACACCTTC. This codes for CASSQGPQAGGNYGYTF.

The chain carries TRBV30 and TRBJ1-1; no clear D gene. The germline CDR1 and CDR2 sequences are GTSNPN and SVGIG (reference sequence). V lost 2 bases, J lost 0 bases, and 7 bases lay in between. This CDR3 is 13 amino acids long. The chain's CDR3 is CAWSPGMNTEAFF. CDR3 bases: TGTGCCTGGAGTCCGGGAATGAACACTGAAGCTTTCTTT.

The chain carries TRBV6-1 and TRBJ2-7; TRBD1 matches at 12 bases. V was clipped by 2 bases and J by 1 base; unmatched bases: 6. The length of the CDR3 is 17 residues. Germline CDR1 and CDR2: MNHNS and SASEGT. CDR3: CASSERDRGPPSYEQYF. In DNA form, the CDR3 reads TGTGCCAGCAGTGAAAGGGACAGGGGGCCCCCTTCCTACGAGCAGTACTTC.

The chain joins TRBV5-1 to TRBJ2-1; 12 nucleotides match TRBD2. Germline CDR1 SGHRS, CDR2 YFSETQ. V shed 4 bases, J shed 5 bases, and the junction held 7 bases outside the gene matches. The CDR3 runs 16 residues. Written as DNA, the CDR3 is TGCGCCAGCAGCCCTAGCGGGAGGGGGCCCAACAATGAGCAGTTCTTC. It specifies CASSPSGRGPNNEQFF.

J is TRBJ1-2 and V is TRBV30, with D perhaps TRBD1 (5 bases). CDR1 is GTSNPN and CDR2 is SVGIG in the germline V gene (reference sequence). Trimming shortened V by 0 bases and J by 0 bases, and 11 bases separated the two germline ends. The CDR3 runs to 15 residues. CDR3 protein: CAWSVGAGANYGYTF. The CDR3 bases are TGTGCCTGGAGTGTAGGGGCAGGAGCTAACTATGGCTACACCTTC.

V is TRBV7-9 and J is TRBJ1-1, with 7 bases lining up with TRBD1. The CDR3 loop spans 14 amino acids. Germline lookup yields CDR1 SEHNR and CDR2 FQNEAQ (reference sequence). After removal of 5 bases from V and 0 bases from J, the junction contained 3 bases not matched to a gene. CDR3 DNA sequence: TGTGCCAGCAGCAAAGACAGGGTGAACACTGAAGCTTTCTTT. Translated: CASSKDRVNTEAFF. The full variable domain, rest sourced from reference TRBV7-9 and TRBJ1-1, is DTGVSQNPRHKITKRGQNVTFRCDPISEHNRLYWYRQTLGQGPEFLTYFQNEAQLEKSRLLSDRFSAERPKGSFSTLEIQRTEQGDSAMYLCASSKDRVNTEAFFGQGTRLTVV.

The chain has TRBV19 and TRBJ2-7; 11 bases line up with TRBD2. The CDR3 consists of 16 residues. Germline CDR1 and CDR2: LNHDA and SQIVND (reference sequence). The junction had 7 bases not matched to a gene; V was cut back by 5 bases and J by 1 base. The CDR3 DNA reads TGTGCCAGTAGTGCCGCCGGGACTAGCGGTTCCTACGAGCAGTACTTC. Residues: CASSAAGTSGSYEQYF.

J is TRBJ1-2 and V is TRBV28; TRBD1 is a possible D gene (5 bases). V lost 3 bases to trimming and J lost 2 bases, with 10 bases between them. The length of the CDR3 is 14 residues. Germline V CDR1 and CDR2: MDHEN, SYDVKM. CDR3 protein: CASSLGLWNYGYTF. For the CDR3, the DNA is TGTGCCAGCAGTTTGGGGCTCTGGAACTATGGCTACACCTTC.

With respect to this clone: Additional DNA sequences in this sample encode the identical CDR3. DNA of the CDR3: TGCGCCAGCAGCTTGGCAGGGGTCAGGGGCTACACCTTC. It yields the protein CASSLAGVRGYTF. The chain links TRBV5-1 to TRBJ1-2, with D maybe TRBD1 (6 bases). Germline lookup yields CDR1 SGHRS and CDR2 YFSETQ. CDR3 length equals 13 residues. The V and J ends lost 0 bases and 8 bases respectively, with 11 bases between them. Full variable domain (rest looked up from reference TRBV5-1 and TRBJ1-2): KAGVTQTPRYLIKTRGQQVTLSCSPISGHRSVSWYQQTPGQGLQFLFEYFSETQRNKGNFPGRFSGRQFSNSRSEMNVSTLELGDSALYLCASSLAGVRGYTFGSGTRLTVV.

V usage is TRBV6-6 and J usage is TRBJ1-1, with D possibly being TRBD1 (5 bases). V was pared by 3 bases and J by 0 bases, with 14 bases between. Looked up from germline, CDR1 is MNHNY and CDR2 is SVGAGI (reference sequence). The CDR3 extends over 16 amino acids. The CDR3 DNA reads as TGTGCCAGCAGTTATAAGCAGGGCCCCATGAACACTGAAGCTTTCTTT. Amino acid sequence: CASSYKQGPMNTEAFF.

The CDR3 DNA follows: TGTGCCAGCAGCGAGCAAGGGGGCGAGCAGTACTTC. Amino acids: CASSEQGGEQYF. This chain connects TRBV9 to TRBJ2-7; maybe TRBD1 (6 bases). The germline V gene encodes CDR1 SGDLS and CDR2 YYNGEE. V was clipped by 3 bases and J by 6 bases, with 10 bases between them. The CDR3 has 12 residues.

The V gene is TRBV2, the J gene TRBJ1-6; 11 nucleotides line up with TRBD1. CDR3 length: 15 amino acids. CDR1 and CDR2 (germline): SNHLY, FYNNEI. The ends lost 8 bases at V and 10 bases at J; junction bases unmatched: 10. The CDR3 protein is CASFTGQGGGSPLHF. The CDR3 DNA reads TGTGCCAGCTTTACGGGACAGGGGGGCGGCTCACCCCTCCACTTT.

This rearrangement joins TRBV12-3 or TRBV12-4 to TRBJ1-1, with no clear D. The CDR3 consists of 12 residues. V gave up 3 bases and J gave up 8 bases, with 10 bases separating them. The CDR3 reads CASSFGWSEAFF. CDR3 nucleotides: TGTGCCAGCAGTTTCGGTTGGTCGGAAGCTTTCTTT.

The rearrangement links TRBV27 to TRBJ1-2; 8 positions agree with TRBD1. From germline, CDR1 is MNHEY and CDR2 SMNVEV (reference sequence). The J segment lost 4 bases and the V segment lost 5 bases, leaving 9 bases of the junction unmatched. The CDR3 spans 15 residues. This chain's CDR3 is CASSLQGGPLYGYTF. In DNA, the CDR3 is TGTGCCAGCAGTCTACAGGGGGGCCCCCTCTATGGCTACACCTTC.

The chain carries TRBV28 and TRBJ2-1, with 10 positions matching TRBD2. In germline, CDR1 is MDHEN, CDR2 SYDVKM. The CDR3 runs to 16 residues. The J segment lost 4 bases and the V segment lost 7 bases, leaving 10 bases of the junction unmatched. CDR3 residues: CASNRARTSGYNEQFF. CDR3 in DNA: TGTGCCAGCAATCGAGCGAGGACTAGCGGTTACAATGAGCAGTTCTTC. The entire variable domain, with the rest obtained from reference TRBV28 and TRBJ2-1, is as follows: DVKVTQSSRYLVKRTGEKVFLECVQDMDHENMFWYRQDPGLGLRLIYFSYDVKMKEKGDIPEGYSVSREKKERFSLILESASTNQTSMYLCASNRARTSGYNEQFFGPGTRLTVL.

The chain links TRBV7-3 to TRBJ2-3; 10 bases agree with TRBD2. CDR1 is SGHTA and CDR2 is FQGTGA in the germline V gene. V gave up 6 bases and J gave up 10 bases; unmatched junction bases: 13. The CDR3 sequence is 15 residues long. CDR3 DNA: TGTGCCAGCAGACCAGCGGGAGGGCCTCGGGATTCGCAGTATTTT. This sequence encodes CASRPAGGPRDSQYF.

This clone was found once. The chain recombines TRBV14 with TRBJ1-4, with no clear D. The CDR3 consists of 15 residues. Trimming removed 4 bases from V and 0 bases from J, with 9 bases in between. The V gene's germline CDR1 is SGHDN and CDR2 FVKESK. In nucleotides, the CDR3 is TGTGCCAGCAGCCCGGGATTCACAACTAATGAAAAACTGTTTTTT. It is translated as CASSPGFTTNEKLFF.

CDR3 in DNA: TGTGCCACCAGCAGAGGAGGGCTAAATGAGCAGTTCTTC. This encodes CATSRGGLNEQFF. V usage is TRBV15 and J usage is TRBJ2-1; D possibly corresponds to TRBD2 (5 bases). The germline V gene encodes CDR1 LNHNV and CDR2 YYDKDF (reference sequence). The CDR3 covers 13 residues. Trimming removed 1 base at V and 7 bases at J, with 8 bases between.

This clone is a singleton in its sample. The chain links TRBV7-2 to TRBJ1-2; D may be TRBD1 (6 bases). The V end was cut by 4 bases, the J end by 4 bases, with 10 bases between. The germline V gene encodes CDR1 SGHTA and CDR2 FQGNSA. The CDR3 consists of 13 residues. The DNA of the CDR3 is TGTGCCAGCAGCTCCCCAGGGGTCTATGGCTACACCTTC. It is translated as CASSSPGVYGYTF.

The chain employs TRBV5-1 and TRBJ2-5; possibly TRBD1 for D (6 bases). Looked up from germline, CDR1 is SGHRS and CDR2 is YFSETQ. V dropped 1 base and J dropped 2 bases, with 9 bases sitting between them. The CDR3 spans 14 residues. The CDR3 DNA reads as TGCGCCAGCAGCTTGCAGGGGTCACAAGAGACCCAGTACTTC. Its translation: CASSLQGSQETQYF.

V and J are TRBV23-1 and TRBJ2-1; 8 nucleotides agree with TRBD2. TRBV23-1 counts as an open reading frame of uncertain function. V shed 3 bases, J shed 0 bases, and the junction held 19 bases outside the gene matches. This CDR3 has 21 residues. The CDR3 reads CASSHPRGISGSIFSYNEQFF. The DNA of the CDR3 is TGCGCCAGCAGTCACCCGCGTGGTATCAGCGGGAGTATTTTCTCCTACAATGAGCAGTTCTTC.

The chain has TRBV5-6 and TRBJ2-5; a weak D match, TRBD1 (6 bases). CDR3 size: 13 residues. Trimming left V 4 bases short and J 5 bases short, with 12 bases between. Per the germline V gene, CDR1 is SGHDT and CDR2 is YYEEEE. The CDR3 reads CASSPWGRETQYF. CDR3 nucleotides: TGTGCCAGCAGCCCCTGGGGGCGGGAGACCCAGTACTTC. Combining the CDR3 with reference TRBV5-6 and TRBJ2-5 gives the whole variable domain DAGVTQSPTHLIKTRGQQVTLRCSPKSGHDTVSWYQQALGQGPQFIFQYYEEEERQRGNFPDRFSGHQFPNYSSELNVNALLLGDSALYLCASSPWGRETQYFGPGTRLLVL.

The genes are TRBV29-1 and TRBJ2-3, with D tentatively TRBD1 (6 bases). The CDR3 has 12 amino acids. Looked up from germline, CDR1 is SQVTM and CDR2 is ANQGSEA. V was clipped by 2 bases and J by 5 bases, with 8 bases between them. The CDR3 nucleotides read TGCAGCGTTGAACAGGGGAGAGATACGCAGTATTTT. Its translation is CSVEQGRDTQYF.

The chain is built from TRBV3-1 (or the pseudogene TRBV3-2) and TRBJ2-7; TRBD2 is a possible D gene (6 bases). Germline lookup yields CDR1 LGHDT and CDR2 YNNKEL (reference sequence). This CDR3 has 15 amino acids. Trimming cost V 4 bases and J 1 base, with 14 bases left between them. The CDR3 region has the DNA TGTGCCAGCAGCCCTGCTTGGGGGGAATCCTACGAGCAGTACTTC. This translates into CASSPAWGESYEQYF.

The chain is built from TRBV4-2 and TRBJ2-7; D remains ambiguous. Trimming took off 6 bases at V and 1 base at J, with 10 bases between the two ends. Germline lookup yields CDR1 LGHNA and CDR2 YNFKEQ. CDR3 size: 13 residues. CDR3 sequence reads: CASSRLDSYEQYF. DNA for the CDR3: TGTGCCAGCAGTCGACTTGATTCCTACGAGCAGTACTTC.

The rearrangement links TRBV27 to TRBJ2-7; D gene uncertain. V lost 2 bases, J lost 2 bases, and 7 bases lay in between. The germline V gene has CDR1 MNHEY and CDR2 SMNVEV (reference sequence). The CDR3 is made up of 13 amino acids. This chain's CDR3 is CASSLHGPYEQYF. CDR3 bases: TGTGCCAGCAGTTTACATGGCCCCTACGAGCAGTACTTC.

This clone was recorded once. The gene calls are TRBV7-9 and TRBJ1-6, with 8 bases identical to TRBD1. CDR1 and CDR2 (germline): SEHNR, FQNEAQ (reference sequence). The CDR3 sequence is 14 residues long. The V and J ends lost 5 bases and 7 bases, in that order; junction bases with no gene match: 4. The CDR3 DNA reads TGTGCCAGCAGCCCCCAGGGGGCGAATTCACCCCTCCACTTT. Translation: CASSPQGANSPLHF.